This TCR beta chain stems from a study of blood T cells in healthy people across ages. Whole-study findings and limits: Per-million-T-cell TCR beta diversity fell roughly linearly with age. As naive T cell percentage varied, TCR beta diversity correlated strongly with it.

Of note for this clonotype: The target antigen is unknown.

Germline V gene data show CDR1 as LGHNA and CDR2 as YSLEER. V was clipped by 1 base and J by 6 bases; unmatched bases: 6. CDR3 length: 17 residues. The authors ran a second PCR of about 7 to 12 cycles using a sample-barcoded 5' primer and a J-beta primer mix. Each TCR beta cDNA got a 12-nucleotide random molecular identifier. TCRdb reanalysed the 5' RACE reads using MiXCR and keeps one entry per CDR3 protein. The sample lists about 1.8 million distinct CDR3 sequences, about 50% seen once, with 2% to 2.5% in the top ten. The source of this sequence is a middle-aged woman in good health. The material sequenced was blood. The chain carries TRBV4-3 and TRBJ1-4, with 12 nucleotides matching TRBD1. The CDR3 bases are TGCGCCAGCAGCCAAGCGGGACAGGGGGCGTATTATGAAAAACTGTTTTTT. Translated: CASSQAGQGAYYEKLFF.